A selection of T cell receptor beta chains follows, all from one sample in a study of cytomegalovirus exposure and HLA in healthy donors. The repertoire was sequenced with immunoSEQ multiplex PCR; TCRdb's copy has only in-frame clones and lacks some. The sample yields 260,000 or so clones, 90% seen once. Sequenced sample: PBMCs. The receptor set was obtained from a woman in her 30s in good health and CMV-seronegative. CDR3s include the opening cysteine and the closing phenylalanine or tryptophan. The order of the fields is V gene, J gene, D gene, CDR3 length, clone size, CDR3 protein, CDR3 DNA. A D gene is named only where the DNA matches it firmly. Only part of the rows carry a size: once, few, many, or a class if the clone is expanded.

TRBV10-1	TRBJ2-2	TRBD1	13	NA	CASYRGRSGELFF	TGCGCCAGTTACAGGGGGCGAAGCGGGGAGCTGTTTTTT
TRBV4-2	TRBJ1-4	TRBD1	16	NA	CASSQVQGQGAEKLFF	TGTGCCAGCAGCCAAGTCCAAGGACAGGGGGCAGAAAAACTGTTTTTT
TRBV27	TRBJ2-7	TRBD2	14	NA	CASRSGRALGEQYF	TGTGCCAGCCGTAGCGGGAGGGCCCTGGGTGAGCAGTACTTC
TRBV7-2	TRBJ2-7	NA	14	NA	CASSLADNSYEQYF	TGTGCCAGCAGCTTAGCGGACAACTCCTACGAGCAGTACTTC
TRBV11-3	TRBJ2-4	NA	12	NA	CASSLGGGPQYF	TGTGCCAGCAGCTTAGGAGGTGGGCCCCAGTACTTC
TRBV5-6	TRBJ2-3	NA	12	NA	CASSLVQGSQYF	TGTGCCAGCAGCTTGGTTCAGGGGTCGCAGTATTTT
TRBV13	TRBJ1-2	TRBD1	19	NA	CASSLGRGQGRSDNYGYTF	TGTGCCAGCAGCTTAGGCCGGGGACAGGGGAGGAGTGATAACTATGGCTACACCTTC
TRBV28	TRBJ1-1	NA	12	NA	CASTFMNTEAFF	TGTGCCAGCACCTTCATGAACACTGAAGCTTTCTTT
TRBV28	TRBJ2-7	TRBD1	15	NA	CASLRGGGKGAEQYF	TGTGCCAGTCTCCGAGGTGGCGGAAAGGGGGCCGAGCAGTACTTC
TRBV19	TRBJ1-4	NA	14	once	CASSLQGPEEKLFF	TGTGCCAGTAGCCTACAGGGACCTGAGGAAAAACTGTTTTTT
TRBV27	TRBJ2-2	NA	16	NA	CASSHRSPANTGELFF	TGTGCCAGCAGCCATCGCTCTCCCGCGAACACCGGGGAGCTGTTTTTT
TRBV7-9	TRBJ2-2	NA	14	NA	CASSLPRDTGELFF	TGTGCCAGCAGCTTACCTAGAGACACCGGGGAGCTGTTTTTT
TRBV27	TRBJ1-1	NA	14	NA	CASSLDSMNTEAFF	TGTGCCAGCAGTTTGGACAGCATGAACACTGAAGCTTTCTTT
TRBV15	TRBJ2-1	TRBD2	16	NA	CATSRVGGRSYNEQFF	TGTGCCACCAGCAGAGTAGGCGGGAGATCCTACAATGAGCAGTTCTTC
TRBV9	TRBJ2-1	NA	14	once	CASSVMGTYNEQFF	TGTGCCAGCAGCGTAATGGGGACATACAATGAGCAGTTCTTC
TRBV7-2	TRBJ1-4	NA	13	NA	CASSLDAQEKLFF	TGTGCCAGCAGCTTAGACGCCCAAGAAAAACTGTTTTTT
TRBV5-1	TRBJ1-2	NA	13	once	CASSLAGSLDYTF	TGCGCCAGCAGCTTGGCAGGTTCTTTGGACTACACCTTC
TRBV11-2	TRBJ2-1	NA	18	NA	CASSLKRAALRGYNEQFF	TGTGCCAGCAGCTTAAAGCGAGCAGCTCTCCGCGGGTACAATGAGCAGTTCTTC
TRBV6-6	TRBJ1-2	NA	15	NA	CASSSLQGTTYGYTF	TGTGCCAGCAGTTCCCTTCAGGGGACAACCTATGGCTACACCTTC
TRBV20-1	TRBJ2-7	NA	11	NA	CSAWGGDEQYF	TGCAGTGCTTGGGGTGGGGACGAGCAGTACTTC
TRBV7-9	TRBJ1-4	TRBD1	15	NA	CASSSSDRGAEKLFF	TGTGCCAGCAGCTCGTCAGACAGGGGCGCAGAAAAACTGTTTTTT
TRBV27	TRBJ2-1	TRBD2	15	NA	CASSLWTSGDNEQFF	TGTGCCAGCAGTTTATGGACTAGCGGGGACAATGAGCAGTTCTTC
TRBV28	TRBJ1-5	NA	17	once	CASSSGGSLGYNQPQHF	TGTGCCAGCAGTAGTGGGGGAAGTTTAGGATATAATCAGCCCCAGCATTTT
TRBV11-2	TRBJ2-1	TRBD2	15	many	CASRKIAGGVNEQFF	TGTGCCAGCAGGAAAATTGCGGGAGGAGTCAATGAGCAGTTCTTC
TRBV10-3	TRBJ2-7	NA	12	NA	CAIGGGTYEQYF	TGTGCCATCGGCGGCGGGACCTACGAGCAGTACTTC
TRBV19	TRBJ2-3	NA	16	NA	CASSPLGGRGTDTQYF	TGTGCCAGTAGCCCGCTGGGTGGGAGAGGCACAGATACGCAGTATTTT
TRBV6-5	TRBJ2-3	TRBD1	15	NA	CASSYGTGITDTQYF	TGTGCCAGCAGTTACGGGACAGGGATCACAGATACGCAGTATTTT
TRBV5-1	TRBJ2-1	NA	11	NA	CASSLANEQFF	TGCGCCAGCAGCTTGGCGAATGAGCAGTTCTTC
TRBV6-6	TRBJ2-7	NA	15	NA	CASSPLMAGLYEQYF	TGTGCCAGCAGTCCACTTATGGCGGGACTCTACGAGCAGTACTTC
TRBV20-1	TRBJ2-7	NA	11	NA	CSGLFFGEQYF	TGCAGTGGGCTCTTCTTTGGCGAGCAGTACTTC
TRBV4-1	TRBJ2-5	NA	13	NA	CASSQGDAETQYF	TGCGCCAGCAGCCAAGGGGACGCAGAGACCCAGTACTTC
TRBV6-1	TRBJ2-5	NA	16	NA	CASSEPGTGLGETQYF	TGTGCCAGCAGTGAACCCGGGACGGGGCTCGGCGAGACCCAGTACTTC
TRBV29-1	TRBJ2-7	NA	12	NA	CSVGDPSYEQYF	TGCAGCGTGGGGGATCCGTCCTACGAGCAGTACTTC
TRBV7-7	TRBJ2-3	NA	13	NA	CASSLTQRDTQYF	TGTGCCAGCAGCTTAACCCAGCGGGATACGCAGTATTTT
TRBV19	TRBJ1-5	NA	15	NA	CASSTWSAGNQPQHF	TGTGCCAGTAGTACCTGGTCTGCCGGCAATCAGCCCCAGCATTTT
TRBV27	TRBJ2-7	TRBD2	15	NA	CASSWTSGTPSEQYF	TGTGCCAGCAGTTGGACTAGCGGGACTCCTAGCGAGCAGTACTTC